The T cell receptor beta chain described here comes from a study of beta chain features in type 1 diabetes. Expressed TCRB transcripts got sequenced, as all isolated RNA was reverse transcribed. The protocol was immunoSEQ multiplex PCR, while the TCRdb copy is restricted to in-frame clones and leaves out a portion. Altogether 900,000 or so clones are present, under 20% being singletons, with the ten largest covering 0.02% to 0.025%. V was clipped by 0 bases and J by 2 bases; unmatched bases: 0. The CDR3 consists of 14 residues. The V gene's germline CDR1 is MDHEN and CDR2 SYDVKM. This receptor was obtained from a woman younger than 35 in good health. The chain has TRBV28 and TRBJ2-7, with 8 bases fitting TRBD1. The sample comprised naive CD4+ T cells from blood. The CDR3 bases are TGTGCCAGCAGTTTATGGGACAGGGCCTACGAGCAGTACTTC. This encodes CASSLWDRAYEQYF.